The 6 T cell receptor beta chains listed next were all sequenced from one sample in a study of blood T cell repertoires in COVID-19. The table came from immunoSEQ multiplex PCR; TCRdb's copy has only in-frame clones and leaves some out. This sample has 140,000 to 150,000 clones, with about four fifths found just once. The source material was PBMCs or T cells enriched from blood (not recorded which). The receptors stem from a woman between 45 and 65 years old who had been exposed to COVID-19.

The sample holds a few counts of this clone. The chain is built from TRBV29-1 and TRBJ1-2, with TRBD1 matching 9 bases. The germline CDR1 and CDR2 sequences are SQVTM and ANQGSEA. The CDR3 spans 12 residues. Trimming removed 6 bases from V and 6 bases from J; junction bases left unmatched: 5. CDR3 region: CSVPDRGHGYTF. The CDR3 DNA sequence: TGCAGCGTCCCGGACAGGGGCCATGGCTACACCTTC.

The chain carries TRBV19 and TRBJ2-7, with 8 bases identical to TRBD2. The germline CDR1 and CDR2 sequences are LNHDA and SQIVND (reference sequence). The CDR3 length is 14 residues. V was clipped by 5 bases and J by 3 bases; unmatched bases: 6. CDR3 coding DNA: TGTGCCAGTAGTCTTCAGCGGGAGATCTACGAGCAGTACTTC. Protein: CASSLQREIYEQYF.

The chain employs TRBV5-8 and TRBJ2-1; 9 nucleotides align to TRBD2. This CDR3 contains 11 residues. From germline, CDR1 is SGHTS and CDR2 YDEGEE. With 0 bases clipped from V and 16 bases from J, the junction kept 2 bases outside the gene matches. The CDR3 protein is CASSLGLAAFF. CDR3 in DNA: TGTGCCAGCAGCTTGGGACTAGCGGCTTTCTTC.

This clone appeared a few times. The chain combines TRBV4-3 with TRBJ2-3; the match to TRBD2 covers 8 bases. The ends lost 4 bases at V and 3 bases at J; junction bases unmatched: 12. This CDR3 spans 17 amino acids. Germline CDR1 LGHNA, CDR2 YSLEER. CDR3 in DNA: TGCGCCAGCAGCCCCCGGTCAGCGGGGGATGGGACAGATACGCAGTATTTT. Its protein is CASSPRSAGDGTDTQYF.

CDR3 in amino acids: CASRDEEFSSYNSPLHF. The CDR3 DNA reads TGTGCCAGTCGAGATGAAGAATTTAGCTCCTATAATTCACCCCTCCACTTT. The gene calls are TRBV19 and TRBJ1-6; no reliable D call. Germline CDR1 LNHDA, CDR2 SQIVND (reference sequence). The germline V and J ends were trimmed by 8 bases and 0 bases, with 17 bases remaining between them. The CDR3 loop spans 17 amino acids.

This clone came up once. The chain joins TRBV5-1 to TRBJ2-2, with D possibly matching TRBD2 (6 bases). The V end lost 2 bases, the J end lost 0 bases, and 8 bases lay between the germline ends. Germline V gene data show CDR1 as SGHRS and CDR2 as YFSETQ. This CDR3 contains 15 residues. CDR3 sequence (DNA): TGCGCCAGCAGCTTACCGGGAGCGAACACCGGGGAGCTGTTTTTT. As protein: CASSLPGANTGELFF.